The 24 T cell receptor beta chains below all came from one sample that was sequenced in a study of cytomegalovirus exposure and HLA in healthy donors (TCRdb year 2017). The library was prepared using the immunoSEQ multiplex PCR assay. TCRdb's version of the immuneACCESS table is confined to in-frame rearrangements and falls short of the full clone set. An unresolved V gene accounts for under half of the shortfall where checked; the remainder is of unknown origin. This sample has some 110,000 clones in its table, and about 91% of those were observed once. The top ten hold around 1.9% of the sample. The sequencing input was PBMCs. The receptor source for this set is a young man in good health and CMV-seronegative.

The rearrangement uses TRBV4-3 and TRBJ2-1; D is ambiguous. Germline V gene sequence: CDR1 LGHNA, CDR2 YSLEER. The CDR3 has 14 amino acids. V lost 1 base and J lost 7, with 11 bases in between. The CDR3 DNA sequence: TGCGCCAGCAGCCAAGGGTTGAGGTTGAATGAGCAGTTCTTC. Translation: CASSQGLRLNEQFF.

The gene calls are TRBV5-8 and TRBJ2-3; D not certain. From germline, CDR1 is SGHTS and CDR2 YDEGEE. The CDR3 covers 15 residues. With 0 bases removed from V and 1 base from J, the gap between germline ends came to 9 bases. CDR3 in DNA: TGTGCCAGCAGCTTGGGGGCAGGTCGCACAGATACGCAGTATTTT. It specifies CASSLGAGRTDTQYF.

The chain joins TRBV13 to TRBJ2-7, with no clear D. The CDR3 is 12 amino acids. The V end was cut by 2 bases, the J end by 3 bases, with 5 bases between. CDR1 PRHDT and CDR2 FYEKMQ come from the germline V gene (reference sequence). The CDR3 sequence is CASSLSGYEQYF. CDR3 nucleotide sequence: TGTGCCAGCAGCTTATCCGGCTACGAGCAGTACTTC.

V is TRBV29-1 and J is TRBJ2-1; D is possibly TRBD1 (6 bases). Germline lookup yields CDR1 SQVTM and CDR2 ANQGSEA. The CDR3 has 13 amino acids. The ends were cut back, 7 bases at V and 5 bases at J, with 15 bases in the middle. CDR3 coding DNA: TGCAGCGGGGCCGGACAGCGAAACAATGAGCAGTTCTTC. Translation gives CSGAGQRNNEQFF.

This chain connects TRBV25-1 to TRBJ1-5, with 9 bases lining up with TRBD1. With V trimmed by 0 bases and J by 5 bases, 2 bases remained unmatched. CDR1 MGHDK and CDR2 SYGVNS come from the germline V gene. The CDR3 is 15 amino acids. The CDR3 DNA is TGTGCCAGCAGTGAATATACAGGGGGCGATCAGCCCCAGCATTTT. Translating it yields CASSEYTGGDQPQHF.

This sequence joins TRBV5-1 and TRBJ2-3, with TRBD2 matching over 13 bases. The length of the CDR3 is 15 residues. V was clipped by 4 bases and J by 10 bases; unmatched bases: 9. Germline CDR1 reads SGHRS; CDR2 reads YFSETQ. CDR3 amino acids: CASSAGLAGTVPQYF. In DNA form, the CDR3 reads TGCGCCAGCAGCGCGGGACTAGCGGGGACGGTGCCGCAGTATTTT.

The CDR3 DNA is TGTGCCAGCAGTTTATTACCGGGACTACAATACGAGCAGTACTTC. This sequence encodes CASSLLPGLQYEQYF. The V call is TRBV27, the J call TRBJ2-7; 7 positions match TRBD2. The CDR3 is made up of 15 amino acids. Germline loops: CDR1 MNHEY, CDR2 SMNVEV (reference sequence). V shed 1 base and J 4 bases; nucleotides not matched to a gene: 7.

This chain joins TRBV7-6 and TRBJ2-3, with TRBD2 matching 11 bases. This CDR3 spans 17 amino acids. After removal of 2 bases from V and 0 bases from J, the junction contained 4 bases not matched to a gene. The germline V gene encodes CDR1 SGHVS and CDR2 FNYEAQ. The CDR3 nucleotides are TGTGCCAGCAGCTTATTAGCGGGGGGGACTAGCACAGATACGCAGTATTTT. Its translation: CASSLLAGGTSTDTQYF.

This sequence joins TRBV28 and TRBJ1-2; tentative D call: TRBD1 (5 bases). Trimming took off 3 bases at V and 6 bases at J, with 8 bases between the two ends. The CDR3 contains 12 residues. Germline V gene lookup returns CDR1 MDHEN and CDR2 SYDVKM. DNA for the CDR3: TGTGCCAGCAGTTTCCTCAGGGATGGCTACACCTTC. Translated: CASSFLRDGYTF.

The rearrangement uses TRBV5-1 and TRBJ2-5; perhaps TRBD2 as D (5 bases). From germline, CDR1 is SGHRS and CDR2 YFSETQ. This CDR3 has 15 residues. Trimming stripped 1 base from V and 5 bases from J, with 15 bases between. CDR3 nucleotide sequence: TGCGCCAGCAGCTTGCAAATTCTGGGAGCGGAGACCCAGTACTTC. Amino acids: CASSLQILGAETQYF.

This clone was found many times. The chain couples TRBV6-1 to TRBJ2-2; tentatively, D is TRBD1 (5 bases). CDR3 length equals 13 residues. Germline V CDR1 and CDR2: MNHNS, SASEGT. Trimming removed 6 bases from V and 5 bases from J, with 10 bases in between. DNA for the CDR3: TGTGCCAGCAGAGTGACAGAGACCGGGGAGCTGTTTTTT. Protein sequence: CASRVTETGELFF.

The chain has TRBV9 and TRBJ2-2; 7 bases map to TRBD1. V was pared by 3 bases and J by 3 bases, with 5 bases of the junction left unmatched. Germline CDR1 is SGDLS and CDR2 is YYNGEE. The length of the CDR3 is 15 residues. The CDR3 loop is CASSDRDSHTGELFF. The CDR3 DNA reads TGTGCCAGCAGCGACCGGGACAGCCACACCGGGGAGCTGTTTTTT.

This clone was seen a single time. The CDR3 sequence is CASSRGRSGRPQETQYF. For the CDR3, the DNA is TGTGCCAGCAGCCGAGGGCGGTCCGGGAGACCTCAAGAGACCCAGTACTTC. V and J are TRBV5-6 and TRBJ2-5; the D gene is possibly TRBD2 (6 bases). Germline V gene lookup returns CDR1 SGHDT and CDR2 YYEEEE. Trimming removed 4 bases at V and 2 bases at J, with 21 bases between. The CDR3 has 17 residues.

This clone was seen only a few times. The J gene is TRBJ2-3, the V gene TRBV28; maybe TRBD2 (7 bases). The CDR3 covers 14 residues. Germline values: CDR1 MDHEN, CDR2 SYDVKM. Trimming took off 7 bases at V and 6 bases at J, with 17 bases between the two ends. The CDR3 loop reads CASTSGEGEDTQYF. CDR3 sequence (DNA): TGTGCCAGCACCTCTGGGGAGGGGGAGGATACGCAGTATTTT.

The rearrangement joins TRBV9 to TRBJ1-2, with TRBD1 matching 7 bases. CDR3 length: 14 residues. Looked up from germline, CDR1 is SGDLS and CDR2 is YYNGEE. V gave up 3 bases and J gave up 7 bases; unmatched junction bases: 9. CDR3 region: CASSELDRVGGYTF. As DNA, the CDR3 is TGTGCCAGCAGCGAATTAGACAGGGTCGGTGGCTACACCTTC.

The V and J genes are TRBV27 and TRBJ2-7; 8 positions match TRBD1. Germline values: CDR1 MNHEY, CDR2 SMNVEV (reference sequence). V lost 7 bases to trimming and J lost 6 bases; unmatched junction nucleotides: 14. CDR3 length: 15 residues. CDR3: CASTPRGQGPGEQYF. CDR3 DNA sequence: TGTGCCAGCACCCCTAGAGGACAGGGTCCGGGCGAGCAGTACTTC.

The rearrangement uses TRBV6-1 and TRBJ1-5; 8 nucleotides agree with TRBD1. J lost 5 bases, V lost 2 bases, and 5 bases had no gene match. This CDR3 has 15 amino acids. The germline V gene encodes CDR1 MNHNS and CDR2 SASEGT. The CDR3 region has the DNA TGTGCCAGCAGTGAATCCGGACAGGGTTATCAGCCCCAGCATTTT. Translating it yields CASSESGQGYQPQHF.

The genes are TRBV10-1 and TRBJ2-7; D gene uncertain. Between the trimmed V and J ends, which lost 2 bases and 3 bases, there was a span of 8 bases. The CDR3 runs to 13 residues. Germline V CDR1 and CDR2: WNHNN, SYGVQD (reference sequence). CDR3 coding DNA: TGCGCCAGCAGTGAGGAGGTTTTCTACGAGCAGTACTTC. Residues: CASSEEVFYEQYF.

The V and J genes are TRBV5-4 and TRBJ2-5, with D unresolved. The CDR3 is made up of 14 amino acids. CDR1 SGHNT and CDR2 YYREEE come from the germline V gene (reference sequence). The germline V and J ends were trimmed by 1 base and 5 bases, with 12 bases remaining between them. The CDR3, as DNA: TGTGCCAGCAGCTTGTTTGGGCCCCGGGAGACCCAGTACTTC. Protein sequence: CASSLFGPRETQYF. Variable domain in full (rest from reference TRBV5-4 and TRBJ2-5): ETGVTQSPTHLIKTRGQQVTLRCSSQSGHNTVSWYQQALGQGPQFIFQYYREEENGRGNFPPRFSGLQFPNYSSELNVNALELDDSALYLCASSLFGPRETQYFGPGTRLLVL.

This clone was seen a single time. The V and J genes are TRBV19 and TRBJ2-7; unclear D gene. There are 11 residues in the CDR3. Germline CDR1 reads LNHDA; CDR2 reads SQIVND (reference sequence). Trimming removed 4 bases from V and 4 bases from J, with 5 bases in between. The CDR3 reads CASSNLYEQYF. The CDR3 DNA reads as TGTGCCAGTAGTAACTTGTACGAGCAGTACTTC. The complete variable domain, with remaining parts taken from reference TRBV19 and TRBJ2-7, reads DGGITQSPKYLFRKEGQNVTLSCEQNLNHDAMYWYRQDPGQGLRLIYYSQIVNDFQKGDIAEGYSVSREKKESFPLTVTSAQKNPTAFYLCASSNLYEQYFGPGTRLTVT.

This rearrangement joins TRBV28 to TRBJ1-2; a weak D match, TRBD1 (5 bases). Per germline, CDR1 MDHEN and CDR2 SYDVKM. The CDR3 is 16 residues long. Trimming cost V 6 bases and J 7 bases, with 24 bases left between them. The CDR3 reads CASRTDPTGGIFGYTF. CDR3 bases: TGTGCCAGCAGAACCGACCCGACCGGGGGTATATTTGGCTACACCTTC.

The chain combines TRBV30 with TRBJ1-1; a possible D gene is TRBD1 (5 bases). There are 15 residues in the CDR3. V was shortened by 5 bases and J by 3 bases, with 19 bases between the two germline ends. Germline V gene data show CDR1 as GTSNPN and CDR2 as SVGIG (reference sequence). CDR3 region: CAWSSTGTPDTEAFF. In DNA form, the CDR3 reads TGTGCCTGGTCGTCGACCGGGACTCCGGACACTGAAGCTTTCTTT.

This clone has only a few counts. This chain joins TRBV6-1 and TRBJ2-7, with D possibly being TRBD1 (5 bases). The V gene lost 4 bases and the J gene lost 6 bases, with 19 bases spanning the gap. CDR1 MNHNS and CDR2 SASEGT come from the germline V gene. The CDR3 consists of 15 residues. The CDR3 DNA reads as TGTGCCAGCAGTGCTCGGGCCCAGGTCACAGGCGAGCAGTACTTC. Amino acid sequence: CASSARAQVTGEQYF.

This chain links TRBV5-6 with TRBJ1-5; D possibly corresponds to TRBD1 (5 bases). This CDR3 is built from 15 residues. V was trimmed by 4 bases and J by 6 bases, leaving 17 bases between them. Germline-derived CDR1 and CDR2 are SGHDT and YYEEEE. The CDR3 sequence is CASSPDGGLAQPQHF. The CDR3 region has the DNA TGTGCCAGCAGCCCCGACGGGGGATTAGCTCAGCCCCAGCATTTT.